This TCR beta chain was identified in a study of siplizumab effects on memory and regulatory T cells. Points from the study as a whole: Memory T cells appeared less diverse than naive cells, which seemed to contribute substantially to alloresponse.

Here immunoSEQ multiplex PCR was the method, and the copy in TCRdb shows in-frame clones only, minus some. The data contain 95,000 to 100,000 clones, 85% to 95% of them singletons. Trimming stripped 8 bases from V and 3 bases from J, with 14 bases between. Germline CDR1 MNHNY, CDR2 SVGAGI (reference sequence). The CDR3 spans 13 residues. Remarks on this clone: Antigen unknown.

This receptor was identified in a human donor in good health. Sequencing was carried out using non-Treg CD4+ T cells sorted from blood. The chain employs TRBV6-6 and TRBJ2-7; D uncertain. CDR3 residues: CASGTGGSYEQYF. In DNA form, the CDR3 reads TGTGCCAGCGGCACGGGCGGTAGCTACGAGCAGTACTTC.